Each of the 23 T cell receptor beta chains below was sequenced from the same sample in a study of OX40 agonist ivuxolimab in advanced cancers. Clones were sequenced by immunoSEQ multiplex PCR, and TCRdb holds only the in-frame ones, with some missing. The sample yields more than 70,000 clones, about 90% seen once. The sample here was CD4+ or CD8+ T cells sorted from blood, taken in a trial of the OX40 agonist ivuxolimab. The receptors were gathered from an adult with an advanced solid tumor such as melanoma, head and neck, liver or kidney cancer.

This chain links TRBV11-3 with TRBJ2-3; D remains unclear. Between the trimmed V and J ends, which lost 2 bases and 2 bases, there was a span of 2 bases. Germline CDR1 is SGHNT and CDR2 is YENEEA. The CDR3 totals 12 residues. This CDR3 reads CASSLYTDTQYF. In DNA, the CDR3 is TGTGCCAGCAGCTTATACACAGATACGCAGTATTTT.

This clone was detected only once. The rearrangement joins TRBV28 to TRBJ2-6; maybe TRBD1 (6 bases). CDR1 and CDR2 (germline): MDHEN, SYDVKM. CDR3 length: 15 amino acids. V was shortened by 5 bases and J by 0 bases, with 8 bases between the two germline ends. This CDR3 is CASSMTGSGANVLTF. CDR3 in DNA: TGTGCCAGCAGTATGACAGGCTCTGGGGCCAACGTCCTGACTTTC.

This rearrangement joins TRBV4-2 to TRBJ1-3; possibly TRBD1 for D (5 bases). CDR3 length: 18 amino acids. V lost 0 bases, J lost 0 bases, and 15 bases lay in between. Germline V CDR1 and CDR2: LGHNA, YNFKEQ. CDR3 amino acids: CASSQEGGARGSGNTIYF. Here the CDR3 DNA reads TGTGCCAGCAGCCAAGAAGGAGGGGCCCGGGGCTCTGGAAACACCATATATTTT.

The V gene is TRBV9, the J gene TRBJ2-1; D is unclear. Germline-derived CDR1 and CDR2 are SGDLS and YYNGEE. The V end lost 4 bases, the J end lost 0 bases, and 11 bases lay between the germline ends. This CDR3 spans 15 amino acids. The CDR3 DNA sequence: TGTGCCAGCAGCCCCGACCCTTACTCCTACAATGAGCAGTTCTTC. It encodes CASSPDPYSYNEQFF.

V and J are TRBV6-5 and TRBJ1-1; 10 nucleotides align to TRBD1. V shed 0 bases, J shed 7 bases, and the junction held 8 bases outside the gene matches. The length of the CDR3 is 16 residues. Germline CDR1 is MNHEY and CDR2 is SVGAGI. CDR3 region: CASSYSMGTGVDEAFF. CDR3 nucleotide sequence: TGTGCCAGCAGTTACTCGATGGGGACAGGGGTAGATGAAGCTTTCTTT.

This chain connects TRBV11-2 to TRBJ1-1; the D is unclear. V dropped 4 bases and J dropped 0 bases, with 15 bases sitting between them. The CDR3 spans 16 residues. Germline assignment: CDR1 SGHAT and CDR2 FQNNGV. DNA of the CDR3: TGTGCCAGCAGCTCCCGTGGGAGGATCTTGAACACTGAAGCTTTCTTT. The encoded protein is CASSSRGRILNTEAFF.

The J gene is TRBJ1-4, the V gene TRBV10-3, with 8 bases that match TRBD1. From germline, CDR1 is ENHRY and CDR2 SYGVKD. J was trimmed by 6 bases and V by 10 bases; bases with no gene match: 13. This CDR3 is 15 amino acids long. The CDR3 DNA is TGTGCCAGCCGGGCCTCAGGGGGCACGGATGAAAAACTGTTTTTT. Translated, it gives CASRASGGTDEKLFF.

The genes are TRBV5-4 and TRBJ1-2; the D is unclear. The CDR3 consists of 13 residues. V gave up 2 bases and J gave up 5 bases, with 10 bases separating them. Germline V CDR1 and CDR2: SGHNT, YYREEE (reference sequence). CDR3 in amino acids: CASSLQTEYGYTF. The CDR3 DNA reads as TGTGCCAGCAGCTTACAAACTGAATATGGCTACACCTTC.

This sequence joins TRBV18 and TRBJ1-2; D is undetermined. Trimming took off 0 bases at V and 4 bases at J, with 15 bases between the two ends. CDR1 and CDR2 (germline): KGHSH, LQKENI. The CDR3 runs 16 residues. Written as DNA, the CDR3 is TGTGCCAGCTCACCACCCATACAGCCCGGAGGCTATGGCTACACCTTC. Its translation is CASSPPIQPGGYGYTF.

The CDR3 DNA follows: TGTGCCACCGGCGGGCCCGTGTCAGATACGCAGTATTTT. Protein product: CATGGPVSDTQYF. The chain is built from TRBV4-2 and TRBJ2-3; tentatively, D is TRBD2 (5 bases). Germline V gene lookup returns CDR1 LGHNA and CDR2 YNFKEQ. This CDR3 spans 13 amino acids. V was cut by 10 bases and J by 4 bases, with 15 bases left in between.

Here the CDR3 DNA reads TGTGCCAGTAGTTTCCGGACTAGCGGGGGACCAGATACGCAGTATTTT. Translating gives CASSFRTSGGPDTQYF. This sequence joins TRBV19 and TRBJ2-3, with 13 bases identical to TRBD2. Germline V lookup: CDR1 LNHDA, CDR2 SQIVND (reference sequence). With V trimmed by 5 bases and J by 4 bases, 6 bases remained unmatched. CDR3 length: 16 amino acids.

This chain uses TRBV6-6 with TRBJ2-1, with 9 bases lining up with TRBD2. CDR1 is MNHNY and CDR2 is SVGAGI in the germline V gene (reference sequence). V dropped 2 bases and J dropped 6; count of bases not matched to a gene: 8. The CDR3 runs 16 residues. The CDR3 is CASSYPGGRVGNEQFF. CDR3 DNA sequence: TGTGCCAGCAGTTACCCCGGCGGGAGGGTCGGCAATGAGCAGTTCTTC.

This sequence joins TRBV18 and TRBJ1-1; TRBD1 matches 7 bases. With 6 bases clipped from V and 6 bases from J, the junction kept 7 bases outside the gene matches. CDR1 KGHSH and CDR2 LQKENI come from the germline V gene. The CDR3 totals 13 residues. The CDR3 DNA reads as TGTGCCAGCTCTCTAACAGGGGAGGCTGAAGCTTTCTTT. Its translation is CASSLTGEAEAFF.

The chain couples TRBV10-1 to TRBJ2-7; D perhaps matches TRBD1 (5 bases). The CDR3 is 12 amino acids. V lost 5 bases and J 4 bases, leaving 9 bases between the germline ends. In germline, CDR1 is WNHNN, CDR2 SYGVQD (reference sequence). The CDR3 nucleotides are TGCGCCAGCAGTCCTGGACATTACGAGCAGTACTTC. Translated, it gives CASSPGHYEQYF.

The chain uses TRBV5-1 and TRBJ2-1; D not certain. Germline V CDR1 and CDR2: SGHRS, YFSETQ. The CDR3 contains 16 residues. V gave up 4 bases and J gave up 0 bases, with 14 bases separating them. The chain's CDR3 is CASSPDTARSYNEQFF. The CDR3 nucleotides are TGCGCCAGCAGCCCCGACACCGCCCGCTCCTACAATGAGCAGTTCTTC.

V is TRBV7-2 and J is TRBJ2-7; 7 bases line up with TRBD1. The CDR3 has 15 amino acids. Looked up from germline, CDR1 is SGHTA and CDR2 is FQGNSA. With V trimmed by 5 bases and J by 0 bases, 7 bases remained unmatched. CDR3 protein: CASSRRDSYSYEQYF. The CDR3 DNA reads as TGTGCCAGCAGCCGCAGGGACAGTTACTCCTACGAGCAGTACTTC. The whole variable domain, filled in from reference TRBV7-2 and TRBJ2-7, reads GAGVSQSPSNKVTEKGKDVELRCDPISGHTALYWYRQSLGQGLEFLIYFQGNSAPDKSGLPSDRFSAERTGGSVSTLTIQRTQQEDSAVYLCASSRRDSYSYEQYFGPGTRLTVT.

The chain links TRBV19 to TRBJ2-3; D uncertain. Per the germline V gene, CDR1 is LNHDA and CDR2 is SQIVND (reference sequence). V was shortened by 2 bases and J by 0 bases, with 6 bases between the two germline ends. The CDR3 covers 14 residues. The CDR3 sequence: CASSIPGSTDTQYF. CDR3 sequence (DNA): TGTGCCAGTAGTATACCCGGGAGCACAGATACGCAGTATTTT.

With respect to this clone: The junction departs from the called germline gene at one end, perhaps through a read error. Additional DNA sequences in this sample encode the identical CDR3. The rearrangement uses TRBV4-1 and TRBJ2-3; D is ambiguous. This CDR3 spans 14 amino acids. CDR1 and CDR2 (germline): MGHRA, YSYEKL. The CDR3 bases are TGCGCCAGCAGCCACTGGGGTAGCACGGATACGCAGTATTTT. It is translated as CASSHWGSTDTQYF.

This clone was counted once. The chain is built from TRBV5-6 and TRBJ2-7; no clear D gene. V was cut by 0 bases and J by 3 bases, with 4 bases left in between. CDR1 and CDR2 from the germline V gene are SGHDT and YYEEEE. The CDR3 spans 12 residues. The CDR3 DNA reads as TGTGCCAGCAGCTTGGCCCGCTACGAGCAGTACTTC. Its translation is CASSLARYEQYF.

This clone has only a few counts. The chain joins TRBV10-3 to TRBJ1-1; D gene ambiguous. Trimming shortened V by 3 bases and J by 7 bases, and 18 bases separated the two germline ends. CDR1 and CDR2 from the germline V gene are ENHRY and SYGVKD. CDR3 length equals 15 residues. The CDR3 DNA follows: TGTGCCATCAGTGACGGATTCTTGGAAGGGCTTGAAGCTTTCTTT. This encodes CAISDGFLEGLEAFF.

This chain connects TRBV5-8 to TRBJ1-4; maybe TRBD1 (5 bases). Deletions cut 7 bases from V and 8 bases from J, with 15 bases between. Germline CDR1 SGHTS, CDR2 YDEGEE. The CDR3 is 13 residues long. CDR3 sequence reads: CASRKRGDEKLFF. The CDR3 region has the DNA TGTGCCAGCCGCAAGAGAGGGGACGAAAAACTGTTTTTT.

The chain is built from TRBV13 and TRBJ1-2; D unresolved. Per germline, CDR1 PRHDT and CDR2 FYEKMQ (reference sequence). Trimming left V 4 bases short and J 4 bases short, with 13 bases between. This CDR3 spans 14 amino acids. The CDR3 spells CASSSAGIGYGYTF. The DNA of the CDR3 is TGTGCCAGCAGCTCGGCGGGTATTGGCTATGGCTACACCTTC. Using reference TRBV13 and TRBJ1-2 for the parts outside the CDR3, the full variable domain is AAGVIQSPRHLIKEKRETATLKCYPIPRHDTVYWYQQGPGQDPQFLISFYEKMQSDKGSIPDRFSAQQFSDYHSELNMSSLELGDSALYFCASSSAGIGYGYTFGSGTRLTVV.

J is TRBJ1-1 and V is TRBV5-1; 7 nucleotides match TRBD1. V lost 1 base and J lost 4; bases outside the gene matches: 4. There are 14 residues in the CDR3. Germline values: CDR1 SGHRS, CDR2 YFSETQ. CDR3 bases: TGCGCCAGCAGCTTGCTACAGGGGAGCACTGAAGCTTTCTTT. This encodes CASSLLQGSTEAFF.